Described below is a single T cell receptor beta chain sequence and its context. The clone's antigen remains unknown. Base qualities are not at hand, and no much larger clone is one base apart. Only healthy Caucasian donors were included. The twin cohort comprised three pairs of female monozygotic twins, all aged roughly 18 to 30 years. Peripheral blood mononuclear cells were the source from which RNA for the TCR libraries was isolated. This sample was included in a study of identical twins (dated by TCRdb to 2016 to 2018). Context from the whole study: To test whether fetal clonotypes persist, the study used deep sequencing on TCR alpha and beta repertoires from monozygotic twins, unrelated adults of various ages, and cord blood. To rule out contamination, the twin experiments were replicated at different times with different library preparation protocols.

The germline V gene yields KGHDR for CDR1 and SFDVKD for CDR2. The CDR3 runs 18 amino acids, cysteine and phenylalanine included. Only the CDR3 DNA is retained, 54 bases long and in frame from the first base. V ends up 4 bases short and J 0 bases short, with an unmatched junction base count of 9. What the study reported, not specific to this receptor: Fewer insertions were carried by abundant cord blood beta clonotypes; a weaker similar trend was observed in young adult naive repertoires, while no such trend was observed in memory repertoires. Conclusions relied on cross-sectional statistical analysis, since the same donors could not be followed over many years. Zero-insertion analyses could be partly confounded by invariant T cells such as MAIT and iNKT, although diverse VJ usage argued against such confounding for most clonotypes. In beta out-of-frame sequences, excess twin sharing was weaker, because having fewer shared sequences lowered the signal-to-noise ratio. Compared with coincidental sharing between unrelated individuals, out-of-frame TCR alpha sequences shared between twins showed an excess of sequences with low generation probability. Out-of-frame TCR alpha sharing in monozygotic twins was systematically underestimated by recombination models, whereas sharing between unrelated individuals was in agreement with the recombination models.

Preparation of the library involved 5' RACE. Sequencer: Illumina HiSeq 2000. Template switching introduced a universal primer binding site; the final cDNA contained a unique molecular identifier, enabling accurate counting of TCR cDNA molecules. Specific primers in the conserved constant-segment region were used to synthesize first-strand cDNA for the TCR alpha and beta chains. To control for contamination, each cDNA library was double barcoded with a SMART-Mk sample barcode plus Illumina barcodes. TruSeq adapter sequences, together with Illumina sample barcodes, were added in two successive PCR steps. Sequencing of the TCR alpha and beta cDNA libraries was done on the Illumina HiSeq platform using custom primers. In the original analysis: MiGEC was used to process raw reads and extract unique molecular identifiers, and MiXCR was used to find CDR3 positions. Recombination models were inferred per individual with the repgenHMM and IGoR tools using an EM algorithm. Shared clonotypes were analyzed with the tcR package in R, and sharing was normalized by the product of cloneset sizes. To study raw recombination free of thymic and clonal selection effects, out-of-frame nonproductive sequences were analyzed. The public reads were reprocessed in TCRdb via fastp at Q25 and MiXCR, keeping in-frame beta chains. Each record represents a unique CDR3 protein, reported with the most common genes and DNA among its rows. These V and J calls rely on TCRdb rather than the paper's analysis. The sample yields around 650,000 distinct CDR3 sequences; roughly 7.2% were counted once. The ten largest clones add up to around 1.6% of the sample.

This sample was also put to use in a study of yellow fever vaccine responses in identical twins. The second study's authors report: According to the authors, the vaccine-induced T cell response in identical twins seemed to be partly convergent and partly specific to each individual. Focusing on identical twins, the study followed the T cell clones that responded to the vaccine, and did so with precision.

This chain joins TRBV24-1 to TRBJ2-5; 11 bases in the junction line up with TRBD2. This TCR was recovered from a woman aged 18-29 years in good health. Sequencing used PBMCs. CDR3 sequence: CATSEFPSSGRHQETQYF. DNA sequence: TGTGCCACCAGTGAGTTCCCCTCTAGCGGGAGGCACCAAGAGACCCAGTACTTC.